This T cell receptor (beta chain) was recovered during a study of T-cell memory formation after mild COVID-19. About the research overall: For the most part, TCR clusters were specific to one donor.

This clonotype appeared a few times. Its target is not known. TCRalpha and TCRbeta libraries used 5'RACE with constant-segment primers and UMIs. MiXCR was run by TCRdb on the 5' RACE reads, yielding one entry per CDR3 protein. The profile shows 70,000 to 100,000 distinct CDR3 sequences, about 13% of them singletons. Findings and caveats of the study: That cross-reactive memory joined was suggested by some responding clones appearing in pre-infection memory. For contracting clones, CD4+ ones sat mainly in CM and EM, CD8+ in EMRA.

The CDR3 loop spans 16 amino acids. Trimming shortened V by 2 bases and J by 2 bases, and 15 bases separated the two germline ends. Germline V gene sequence: CDR1 MNHEY, CDR2 SMNVEV (reference sequence). This chain connects TRBV27 to TRBJ2-5; possibly TRBD2 for D (6 bases). This receptor was taken from an adult woman who had mild COVID-19 (a few samples of this study predate the infection). Cell type and time point are not known. The specimen was PBMCs or a T cell subset sorted from them (not recorded which). The CDR3: CASSLDRGSRQETQYF. CDR3 coding DNA: TGTGCCAGCAGTTTAGATCGGGGGTCAAGGCAAGAGACCCAGTACTTC.